These 13 T cell receptor beta chains came from one sample sequenced in a study of blood T cell repertoires in COVID-19. Sequencing used immunoSEQ multiplex PCR; TCRdb keeps in-frame clones, though not all of them. The sample yields about 180,000 clones, roughly 82% seen once. Sequenced: peripheral blood. The receptors were gathered from a woman aged 70-85 years with acute or convalescent COVID-19.

V gene TRBV27 combines with J gene TRBJ2-2, with D uncertain. The CDR3 loop spans 14 amino acids. Germline V gives CDR1 MNHEY, CDR2 SMNVEV (reference sequence). V was cut by 4 bases and J by 2 bases, with 8 bases left in between. For the CDR3, the DNA is TGTGCCAGCAGTTCCCTAATTAACACCGGGGAGCTGTTTTTT. Amino acids: CASSSLINTGELFF.

The rearrangement links TRBV30 to TRBJ1-1, with D perhaps TRBD1 (5 bases). The CDR3 has 13 residues. CDR1 and CDR2 from the germline V gene are GTSNPN and SVGIG (reference sequence). V was shortened by 4 bases and J by 7 bases, with 16 bases between the two germline ends. CDR3 sequence reads: CAWNSGPPGEAFF. The CDR3 bases are TGTGCCTGGAATTCAGGGCCACCTGGTGAAGCTTTCTTT.

The chain joins TRBV19 to TRBJ1-1; possible D gene TRBD1, 5 bases. The germline V and J ends were trimmed by 5 bases and 4 bases, with 20 bases remaining between them. The CDR3 consists of 16 residues. Looked up from germline, CDR1 is LNHDA and CDR2 is SQIVND (reference sequence). CDR3 amino acids: CASSSARSGRGTEAFF. CDR3 DNA sequence: TGTGCCAGTAGTTCCGCTCGGTCAGGGAGGGGCACTGAAGCTTTCTTT.

The rearrangement links TRBV2 to TRBJ1-3; 11 bases are shared with TRBD1. Trimming removed 8 bases from V and 1 base from J; junction bases left unmatched: 7. CDR3 length: 16 amino acids. Germline assignment: CDR1 SNHLY and CDR2 FYNNEI. The CDR3 loop is CASARDRGSSGNTIYF. The CDR3 DNA follows: TGTGCCAGCGCCCGGGACAGGGGGTCTTCTGGAAACACCATATATTTT.

This clone was detected a few times. One end of the junction varies from germline; a read error may be responsible. The J gene is TRBJ2-5, the V gene TRBV7-7; D possibly corresponds to TRBD1 (6 bases). Looked up from germline, CDR1 is SSHAT and CDR2 is FNYEAQ (reference sequence). CDR3 size: 13 residues. The CDR3 sequence is CASSFLGGETQYF. CDR3 coding DNA: TGTGCTAGCAGCTTTCTAGGGGGTGAGACCCAGTACTTC.

The chain couples TRBV9 to TRBJ1-1; D unresolved. CDR3 size: 13 residues. Trimming left V 3 bases short and J 8 bases short, with 14 bases between. Germline lookup yields CDR1 SGDLS and CDR2 YYNGEE. Here the CDR3 reads CASSATRSGEAFF. CDR3 sequence (DNA): TGTGCCAGCAGCGCGACACGATCGGGGGAAGCTTTCTTT.

This clone has a handful of counts. V is TRBV30 and J is TRBJ1-5, with D perhaps matching TRBD1 (6 bases). The CDR3 length is 13 residues. V was trimmed by 1 base and J by 5 bases, leaving 9 bases between them. The germline gives CDR1 GTSNPN, CDR2 SVGIG (reference sequence). The CDR3 region has the DNA TGTGCCTGGAGTGCAGGGGCAGATCAGCCCCAGCATTTT. This codes for CAWSAGADQPQHF.

The CDR3 DNA is TGTGCCAGCAGCCCAAACCGACAGGGGGCAGGTGAGCAGTACTTC. Translating it yields CASSPNRQGAGEQYF. The chain joins TRBV6-6 to TRBJ2-7; TRBD1 matches 10 bases. V was pared by 6 bases and J by 7 bases, with 12 bases of the junction left unmatched. The CDR3 extends over 15 amino acids. CDR1 is MNHNY and CDR2 is SVGAGI in the germline V gene (reference sequence).

This clone has a handful of counts. The chain combines TRBV9 with TRBJ1-6, with D possibly matching TRBD1 (5 bases). CDR3 length: 17 amino acids. V lost 1 base to trimming and J lost 0 bases, with 11 bases between them. Per the germline V gene, CDR1 is SGDLS and CDR2 is YYNGEE. CDR3 sequence: CASSVQDISSYNSPLHF. In nucleotides, the CDR3 is TGTGCCAGCAGCGTACAGGACATCAGCTCCTATAATTCACCCCTCCACTTT.

The V call is TRBV29-1, the J call TRBJ1-1; TRBD1 might be the D (5 bases). CDR1 SQVTM and CDR2 ANQGSEA come from the germline V gene. The length of the CDR3 is 13 residues. Deletions cut 7 bases from V and 1 base from J, with 13 bases between. The CDR3 DNA sequence: TGCAGCGGGAGGGACTCTTGGAACACTGAAGCTTTCTTT. Protein product: CSGRDSWNTEAFF.

The chain uses TRBV9 and TRBJ2-7; possible D gene TRBD2, 5 bases. CDR1 and CDR2 (germline): SGDLS, YYNGEE. The germline V and J ends were trimmed by 4 bases and 1 base, with 21 bases remaining between them. CDR3 length: 17 residues. CDR3 region: CASSPYRTFTSSYEQYF. CDR3 bases: TGTGCCAGCAGCCCCTATCGGACTTTTACTAGTTCCTACGAGCAGTACTTC.

The V gene is TRBV2, the J gene TRBJ1-5, with 10 bases fitting TRBD1. V lost 11 bases, J lost 5 bases, and 6 bases stayed unmatched. Germline V gene lookup returns CDR1 SNHLY and CDR2 FYNNEI. This CDR3 has 13 residues. Here the CDR3 DNA reads TGTGCCGTCCGGGACAGGGGAGATCAGCCCCAGCATTTT. Its translation is CAVRDRGDQPQHF.

The chain joins TRBV18 to TRBJ2-1; D may be TRBD2 (6 bases). The CDR3 totals 15 residues. V lost 3 bases and J lost 8, with 17 bases in between. CDR1 KGHSH and CDR2 LQKENI come from the germline V gene. The CDR3 region has the DNA TGTGCCAGCTCACCCCGGTGGAGGGAAGACGATGAGCAGTTCTTC. Amino acids: CASSPRWREDDEQFF. The full variable domain, in which reference TRBV18 and TRBJ2-1 provide the parts outside the CDR3, is NAGVMQNPRHLVRRRGQEARLRCSPMKGHSHVYWYRQLPEEGLKFMVYLQKENIIDESGMPKERFSAEFPKEGPSILRIQQVVRGDSAAYFCASSPRWREDDEQFFGPGTRLTVL.